Following are 6 T cell receptor beta chains from one sample sequenced in a study of beta chain features in type 1 diabetes. Expressed TCRB transcripts were sequenced because the entire RNA isolate underwent reverse transcription. TCRdb keeps only in-frame clones here, not all; method: immunoSEQ multiplex PCR. The sample gives 150,000 to 190,000 clones, about 8.1% of which show up once; about 0.6% is in the top ten. Sequenced sample: central memory CD4+ T cells from blood. The receptors were gathered from a man aged 18 to 29 in good health.

The rearrangement joins TRBV10-3 to TRBJ1-2; 9 bases line up with TRBD1. V was pared by 4 bases and J by 6 bases, with 3 bases of the junction left unmatched. Germline-derived CDR1 and CDR2 are ENHRY and SYGVKD. This CDR3 has 13 residues. CDR3 sequence: CAISVGQGNGYTF. The CDR3 DNA sequence: TGTGCCATCAGTGTGGGACAGGGTAATGGCTACACCTTC.

This clone was seen repeatedly, ten times or more. CDR3: CASSLRGMVADTQYF. CDR3 nucleotide sequence: TGTGCCAGCAGCTTACGGGGGATGGTCGCAGATACGCAGTATTTT. The V and J genes are TRBV7-2 and TRBJ2-3, with a weak D call TRBD2 (6 bases). Between the trimmed V and J ends, which lost 2 bases and 4 bases, there was a span of 13 bases. There are 15 residues in the CDR3. Germline V lookup: CDR1 SGHTA, CDR2 FQGNSA.

This clone was counted many times. This chain links TRBV10-3 with TRBJ1-2; 12 bases map to TRBD1. The CDR3 is 15 residues long. The V and J ends lost 6 bases and 0 bases, in that order; junction bases with no gene match: 2. CDR1 and CDR2 (germline): ENHRY, SYGVKD. The CDR3 DNA reads TGTGCCATCAGGGGACAGGGGGCAGCTAACTATGGCTACACCTTC. This codes for CAIRGQGAANYGYTF.

The rearrangement uses TRBV7-2 and TRBJ2-7, with D possibly matching TRBD2 (6 bases). CDR3 length: 15 residues. Looked up from germline, CDR1 is SGHTA and CDR2 is FQGNSA. Trimming shortened V by 5 bases and J by 5 bases, and 19 bases separated the two germline ends. As DNA, the CDR3 is TGTGCCAGCAGCCCTGGACGGGGGTGGGGCGACGAGCAGTACTTC. Its protein product is CASSPGRGWGDEQYF. The complete variable domain, with remaining parts taken from reference TRBV7-2 and TRBJ2-7, reads GAGVSQSPSNKVTEKGKDVELRCDPISGHTALYWYRQSLGQGLEFLIYFQGNSAPDKSGLPSDRFSAERTGGSVSTLTIQRTQQEDSAVYLCASSPGRGWGDEQYFGPGTRLTVT.

This clone was counted only a few times. The chain couples TRBV29-1 to TRBJ1-2; perhaps TRBD1 as D (5 bases). This CDR3 region has 12 residues. Germline assignment: CDR1 SQVTM and CDR2 ANQGSEA. Deletions cut 3 bases from V and 2 bases from J, with 7 bases between. The CDR3 reads CSVEAGNYGYTF. The CDR3 nucleotides are TGCAGCGTTGAGGCAGGGAACTATGGCTACACCTTC. Based on the CDR3 plus reference TRBV29-1 and TRBJ1-2, the full variable domain is SAVISQKPSRDICQRGTSLTIQCQVDSQVTMMFWYRQQPGQSLTLIATANQGSEATYESGFVIDKFPISRPNLTFSTLTVSNMSPEDSSIYLCSVEAGNYGYTFGSGTRLTVV.

Concerning this clone: One end of the junction does not line up with germline, which may come from a read error. The chain recombines TRBV23-1 with TRBJ1-5; D call uncertain. TRBV23-1 is classed as an ORF, of uncertain function. This CDR3 contains 16 residues. The CDR3 protein is CASSQSSEGNNQSQHF. The CDR3 nucleotides read TGCGCCAGCAGTCAATCGTCTGAGGGAAACAATCAGTCCCAGCATTTT.